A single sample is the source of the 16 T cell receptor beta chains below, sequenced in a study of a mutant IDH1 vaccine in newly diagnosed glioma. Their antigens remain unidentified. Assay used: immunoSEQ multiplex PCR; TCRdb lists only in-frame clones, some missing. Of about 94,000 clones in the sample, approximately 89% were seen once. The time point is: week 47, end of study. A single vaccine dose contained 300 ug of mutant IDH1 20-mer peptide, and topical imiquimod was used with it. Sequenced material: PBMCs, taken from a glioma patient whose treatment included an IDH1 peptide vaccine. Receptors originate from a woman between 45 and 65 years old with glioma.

The CDR3 DNA sequence: TGCGCCAGCAGCTCGGACGGATTCCGAGGCAAAAACATTCAGTACTTC. Protein product: CASSSDGFRGKNIQYF. V gene TRBV5-1 combines with J gene TRBJ2-4, with D hard to call. Germline V gene lookup returns CDR1 SGHRS and CDR2 YFSETQ. V was trimmed by 3 bases and J by 3 bases, leaving 16 bases between them. This CDR3 is 16 amino acids long.

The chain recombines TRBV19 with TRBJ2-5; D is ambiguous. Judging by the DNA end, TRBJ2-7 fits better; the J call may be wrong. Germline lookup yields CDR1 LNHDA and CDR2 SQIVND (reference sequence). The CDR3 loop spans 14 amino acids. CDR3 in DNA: TGTGCCAGTAGTACAAGTGAGAACAGCTACGAGCAGTACTTC. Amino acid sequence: CASSTSENSYEQYF.

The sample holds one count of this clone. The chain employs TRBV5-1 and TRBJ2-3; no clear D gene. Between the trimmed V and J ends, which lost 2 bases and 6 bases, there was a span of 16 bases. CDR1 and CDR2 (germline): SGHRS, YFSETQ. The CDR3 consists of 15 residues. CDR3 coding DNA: TGCGCCAGCAGCTTAGAGCTAGGCCCCCCGGATACGCAGTATTTT. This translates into CASSLELGPPDTQYF.

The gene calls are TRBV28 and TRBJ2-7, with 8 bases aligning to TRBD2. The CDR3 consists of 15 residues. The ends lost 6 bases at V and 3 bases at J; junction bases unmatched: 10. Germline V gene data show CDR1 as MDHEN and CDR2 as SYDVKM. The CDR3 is CASSWSGTSFYEQYF. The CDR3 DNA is TGTGCCAGCAGCTGGTCCGGGACTAGTTTCTACGAGCAGTACTTC.

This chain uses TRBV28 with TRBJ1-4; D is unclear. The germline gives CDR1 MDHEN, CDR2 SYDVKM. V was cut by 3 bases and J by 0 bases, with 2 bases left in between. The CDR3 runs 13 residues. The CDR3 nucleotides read TGTGCCAGCAGTTTCGCAACTAATGAAAAACTGTTTTTT. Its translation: CASSFATNEKLFF.

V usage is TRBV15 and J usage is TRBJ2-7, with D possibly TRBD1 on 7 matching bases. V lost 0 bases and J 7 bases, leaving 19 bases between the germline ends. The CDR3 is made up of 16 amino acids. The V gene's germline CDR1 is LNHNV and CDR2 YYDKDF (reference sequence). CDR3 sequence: CATSRDPLSRGREQYF. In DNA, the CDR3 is TGTGCCACCAGCAGAGATCCCCTTAGCAGGGGGAGGGAGCAGTACTTC.

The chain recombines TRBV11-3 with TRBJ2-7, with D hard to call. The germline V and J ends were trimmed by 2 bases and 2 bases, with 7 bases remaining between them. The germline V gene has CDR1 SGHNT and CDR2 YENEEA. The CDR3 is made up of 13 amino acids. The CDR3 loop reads CASSLRLTYEQYF. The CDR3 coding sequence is TGTGCCAGCAGCTTACGCCTGACCTACGAGCAGTACTTC.

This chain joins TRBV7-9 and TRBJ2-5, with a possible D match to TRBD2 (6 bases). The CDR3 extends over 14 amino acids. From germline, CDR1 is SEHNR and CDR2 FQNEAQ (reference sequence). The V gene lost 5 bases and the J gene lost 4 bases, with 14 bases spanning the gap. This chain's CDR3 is CASSHRELGETQYF. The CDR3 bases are TGTGCCAGCAGCCATCGGGAGTTAGGAGAGACCCAGTACTTC.

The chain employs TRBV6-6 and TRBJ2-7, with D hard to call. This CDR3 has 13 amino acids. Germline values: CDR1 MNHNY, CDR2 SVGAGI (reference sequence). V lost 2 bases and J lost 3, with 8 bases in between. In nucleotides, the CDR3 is TGTGCCAGCAGTTACGGCGGCCACTACGAGCAGTACTTC. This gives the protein CASSYGGHYEQYF.

CDR3 bases: TGTGCCAGTCACACAGGGGGCACGGGGAACACCGGGGAGCTGTTTTTT. It specifies CASHTGGTGNTGELFF. This chain links TRBV19 with TRBJ2-2; 9 nucleotides align to TRBD1. CDR1 is LNHDA and CDR2 is SQIVND in the germline V gene (reference sequence). The J segment lost 1 base and the V segment lost 8 bases, leaving 8 bases of the junction unmatched. The CDR3 has 16 amino acids. The full variable domain, with the rest looked up from reference TRBV19 and TRBJ2-2, is DGGITQSPKYLFRKEGQNVTLSCEQNLNHDAMYWYRQDPGQGLRLIYYSQIVNDFQKGDIAEGYSVSREKKESFPLTVTSAQKNPTAFYLCASHTGGTGNTGELFFGEGSRLTVL.

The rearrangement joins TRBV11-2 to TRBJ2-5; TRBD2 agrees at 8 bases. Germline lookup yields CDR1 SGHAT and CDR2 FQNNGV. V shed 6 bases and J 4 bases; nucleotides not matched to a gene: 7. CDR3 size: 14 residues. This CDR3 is CASRAGGGRETQYF. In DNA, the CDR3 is TGTGCCAGCAGGGCCGGGGGGGGTCGAGAGACCCAGTACTTC.

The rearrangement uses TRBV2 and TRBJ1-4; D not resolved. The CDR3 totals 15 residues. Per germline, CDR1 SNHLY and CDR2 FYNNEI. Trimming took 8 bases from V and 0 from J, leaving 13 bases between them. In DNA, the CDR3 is TGTGCCAGCCACCCACGGGCAGCAACTAATGAAAAACTGTTTTTT. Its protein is CASHPRAATNEKLFF.

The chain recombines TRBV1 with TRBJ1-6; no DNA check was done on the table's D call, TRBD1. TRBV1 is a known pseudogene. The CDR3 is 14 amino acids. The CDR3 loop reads CTSSPWTGDSPLHF. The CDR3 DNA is TGCACCAGCAGCCCTTGGACAGGGGATTCACCCCTCCACTTT.

The CDR3 is CASRSYSGSPLHF. DNA for the CDR3: TGTGCCAGCAGATCCTATTCCGGGTCACCCCTCCACTTT. This chain connects TRBV7-2 to TRBJ1-6; D gene uncertain. Germline V gene lookup returns CDR1 SGHTA and CDR2 FQGNSA. This CDR3 contains 13 residues. V shed 6 bases and J shed 10 bases, with 13 bases lying between them.

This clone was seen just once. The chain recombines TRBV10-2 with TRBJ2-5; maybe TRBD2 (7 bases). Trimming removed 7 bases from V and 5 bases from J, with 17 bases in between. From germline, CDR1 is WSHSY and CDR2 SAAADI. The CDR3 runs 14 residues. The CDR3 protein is CASTSGGLDETQYF. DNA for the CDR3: TGCGCCAGCACTTCGGGGGGCCTCGACGAGACCCAGTACTTC.

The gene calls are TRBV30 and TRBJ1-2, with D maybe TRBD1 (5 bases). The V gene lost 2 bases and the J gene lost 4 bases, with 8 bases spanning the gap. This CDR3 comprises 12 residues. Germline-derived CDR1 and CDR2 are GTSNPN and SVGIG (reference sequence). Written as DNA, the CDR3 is TGTGCCTGGAGTCCCGACAGCTATGGCTACACCTTC. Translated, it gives CAWSPDSYGYTF.